The 10 T cell receptor beta chains given below trace back to one sample, sequenced in a study of T cell responses to AZD1222 COVID-19 vaccine. TCRdb's copy holds only in-frame clones and misses some; the assay was immunoSEQ multiplex PCR. The sample has 50,000 to 55,000 clones; roughly 80% are singletons. Sample: peripheral blood, taken on day 0 of AZD1222 vaccination. These receptors all come from an adult in good health.

This chain uses TRBV7-3 with TRBJ2-5; 8 bases agree with TRBD1. Germline V gives CDR1 SGHTA, CDR2 FQGTGA. Germline trimming cut 3 bases from V and 4 bases from J; bases unmatched to any gene: 4. The CDR3 is 14 residues long. CDR3 nucleotide sequence: TGTGCCAGCAGCTTCGCAGGGGGCAGAGAGACCCAGTACTTC. It encodes CASSFAGGRETQYF.

This chain connects TRBV28 to TRBJ2-2; TRBD1 matches at 7 bases. The CDR3 spans 15 residues. With 6 bases clipped from V and 6 bases from J, the junction kept 10 bases outside the gene matches. Germline CDR1 is MDHEN and CDR2 is SYDVKM. As DNA, the CDR3 is TGTGCCAGCAGCACCGGGACAGCCGGACCCGGGGAGCTGTTTTTT. This encodes CASSTGTAGPGELFF.

The genes are TRBV5-1 and TRBJ2-7, with 13 bases that match TRBD2. The CDR3 is 15 residues long. With V trimmed by 3 bases and J by 5 bases, 5 bases remained unmatched. Germline V gene sequence: CDR1 SGHRS, CDR2 YFSETQ. CDR3 nucleotide sequence: TGCGCCAGCAGCTCGACCGGGACTAGCGGGGACGAGCAGTACTTC. Protein sequence: CASSSTGTSGDEQYF.

The chain is built from TRBV6-5 and TRBJ1-2; no definite D call. The CDR3 sequence is 12 residues long. CDR1 and CDR2 from the germline V gene are MNHEY and SVGAGI. V was pared by 7 bases and J by 7 bases, with 13 bases between. CDR3 nucleotides: TGTGCCAGCAACAACCCCGGACGTGGCTACACCTTC. Amino acids: CASNNPGRGYTF.

This clone has just a few counts. V is TRBV27 and J is TRBJ1-3; D is unresolved. Trimming stripped 1 base from V and 0 bases from J, with 10 bases between. CDR3 length equals 16 residues. Germline assignment: CDR1 MNHEY and CDR2 SMNVEV (reference sequence). CDR3 protein: CASSLLSSRSGNTIYF. In DNA, the CDR3 is TGTGCCAGCAGTTTATTGTCCAGCCGCTCTGGAAACACCATATATTTT.

J is TRBJ2-5 and V is TRBV5-1; either TRBD1 or TRBD2 may fit D (6 bases each). V gave up 4 bases and J gave up 5 bases, with 18 bases separating them. The CDR3 sequence is 15 residues long. Germline CDR1 is SGHRS and CDR2 is YFSETQ. DNA for the CDR3: TGCGCCAGCAGCAACAACTTCGGGGGCGATGAGACCCAGTACTTC. Encoded protein: CASSNNFGGDETQYF.

The chain joins TRBV2 to TRBJ1-1; D perhaps matches TRBD1 (5 bases). V lost 3 bases and J 4 bases, leaving 15 bases between the germline ends. The germline gives CDR1 SNHLY, CDR2 FYNNEI. CDR3 size: 15 residues. The CDR3 spells CASSEMRGAGTEAFF. Written as DNA, the CDR3 is TGTGCCAGCAGTGAGATGAGGGGCGCGGGCACTGAAGCTTTCTTT. The full variable domain, rest sourced from reference TRBV2 and TRBJ1-1, is EPEVTQTPSHQVTQMGQEVILRCVPISNHLYFYWYRQILGQKVEFLVSFYNNEISEKSEIFDDQFSVERPDGSNFTLKIRSTKLEDSAMYFCASSEMRGAGTEAFFGQGTRLTVV.

The chain is built from TRBV7-9 and TRBJ2-4; D is possibly TRBD2 (5 bases). CDR3 length equals 15 residues. V was pared by 7 bases and J by 2 bases, with 15 bases between. Germline values: CDR1 SEHNR, CDR2 FQNEAQ (reference sequence). The CDR3 here is CASTTMRATKNIQYF. The CDR3 DNA follows: TGTGCCAGCACCACGATGAGGGCGACCAAAAACATTCAGTACTTC.

The chain joins TRBV30 to TRBJ2-7; 10 nucleotides line up with TRBD1. Germline values: CDR1 GTSNPN, CDR2 SVGIG (reference sequence). V shed 1 base, J shed 2 bases, and the junction held 8 bases outside the gene matches. This CDR3 spans 16 amino acids. This CDR3 is CAWSDTGTGVPYEQYF. The CDR3 coding sequence is TGTGCCTGGAGTGACACCGGGACAGGGGTTCCCTACGAGCAGTACTTC.

V is TRBV7-2 and J is TRBJ1-5; D perhaps matches TRBD1 (5 bases). Between the trimmed V and J ends, which lost 5 bases and 4 bases, there was a span of 9 bases. The CDR3 is 13 residues long. The germline V gene has CDR1 SGHTA and CDR2 FQGNSA. CDR3 nucleotides: TGTGCCAGCAGCAAAGGGGTAAATCAGCCCCAGCATTTT. This sequence encodes CASSKGVNQPQHF.